This TCR beta chain came from a study of T cell changes during pregnancy in multiple sclerosis. Profiled with immunoSEQ multiplex PCR; TCRdb holds only in-frame clones, not every one. The sample includes about 18,000 clones, roughly 83% of them seen just once. This clone was seen just once. Germline lookup yields CDR1 MNHNY and CDR2 SVGAGI (reference sequence). Trimming shortened V by 6 bases and J by 6 bases, and 11 bases separated the two germline ends. This CDR3 has 12 residues. This clonotype was obtained from a female donor in good health, enrolled as a control in a pregnancy study. This chain uses TRBV6-6 with TRBJ2-5; D not resolved. The source material was CD8+ T cells from peripheral blood mononuclear cells, sampled in the third trimester of pregnancy. CDR3 sequence reads: CASRTPEKTQYF. The CDR3 nucleotides are TGTGCCAGCAGAACCCCTGAGAAGACCCAGTACTTC.